This T cell receptor beta chain was sequenced in a study of shared T cell receptors in the human thymus (dated by TCRdb to about 2021). Context from the whole study: The study examined how self-reactive, shared T-cell receptor alpha chains are generated in the human thymus.

Library preparation used the immunoSEQ multiplex PCR assay. The clones in this table, taken by TCRdb from immuneACCESS, are in-frame only. Not every clone is retained; where verified, under half of the shortfall comes from an unresolved V gene, and the cause of the rest is unknown. The sample table lists 500,000 to 850,000 clones, about 90% of them with a count of one. 0.0094% of the sample belongs to the ten largest clones. This clone was counted between two and nine times. Its antigen is unknown. Nothing much larger sits one base from this clone, and base qualities are not available. From V the trimming removes 4 bases and from J it removes 3 bases, while the gene matches leave 5 bases of the junction unaccounted for. From the cysteine up to the phenylalanine, the CDR3 has a length of 15 residues. Solely the CDR3 DNA is kept, with 45 bases framed from the first base. The germline V gene provides CDR1 SGHVS and CDR2 FNYEAQ.

This sample was also put to use in a study of human thymus T cells. As described in the second report: In Finland, the donors were immunologically healthy infants who were having open corrective cardiac surgery for congenital heart defects. The thymus tissue came from surgical resects taken out during corrective cardiac surgery. Both the thymic and the peripheral blood repertoires appeared to show biased V and J gene segment usage. The related research found that thymic TCR repertoires overlapped highly between unrelated individuals. The study used fewer than ten infant thymus samples plus four related peripheral blood samples to characterize TCR alpha and beta repertoires. Donor ages ranging from roughly 6 to 244 days were recorded, and a handful of male and a couple of female infants were included in the cohort. Thymocytes were released mechanically from tissue and stored at -70 °C as pellets of roughly 8.5-32 million cells. A QIAsymphony instrument was used to extract genomic DNA from frozen cell pellets. Using the immunoSEQ multiplex PCR assay, the TCRB and TCRAD loci were amplified from a standardized quantity of quality-controlled genomic DNA. The V(D)J region was spanned by amplicons of a length sufficient to cover the CDR3 and to identify V and J genes. The amplicons were sequenced on an Illumina platform via the commercial immunoSEQ service. Primer bias and sequencing errors were corrected as previously described, and TCRAD and TCRB definitions were based on the IMGT database. immunoSEQ Analyzer 3.0 and VDJTools were used for repertoire analysis, which covered basic statistics, V/J segment usage, diversity estimates, rarefaction and pairwise overlap. Diversity was estimated using the Chao1, ChaoE, Efron-Thisted, Shannon and inverse Simpson indices, and was also estimated on datasets down-sampled to the size of the smallest sample. For repertoire overlap, CDR3 nucleotide sequence, V gene and J gene had to match strictly, and clustering was done by Jaccard-based multidimensional scaling. On average, about 800,000 unique TCRB clonotypes were obtained from thymus samples, compared with around 78,000 from blood samples.

The chain uses TRBV7-6 and TRBJ2-5; 10 nucleotides in the junction match TRBD2. The clonotype was recovered from a boy younger than two with a congenital heart defect. Donor details come from another sample of the same person, matched by shared clones. Input material: thymocytes. The DNA sequence reads TGTGCCAGCAGCTCCCGGACTAGCGGAAAAGAGACCCAGTACTTC. Translated, this gives CASSSRTSGKETQYF.